The source of this T cell receptor (beta chain) is a study of sequential checkpoint blockade in melanoma. Germline CDR1 reads SGHTS; CDR2 reads YDEGEE. Trimming took off 0 bases at V and 6 bases at J, with 4 bases between the two ends. This CDR3 has 12 amino acids. Profiling relied on immunoSEQ multiplex PCR, and the TCRdb table lists in-frame clones only, not all of them. The table shows around 40,000 clones, with roughly 85% occurring only once. Specified treatment: randomized to nivolumab then ipilimumab (arm A) or the reverse (arm B). From thawed PBMCs, live CD3+CD8+ cells negative for CD19 and CD56 were sorted.

The receptor was isolated from a human donor with melanoma. Sequencing was performed on CD8+ T cells sorted from blood (inferred from file names), taken from a patient given nivolumab and ipilimumab in sequence. This sequence joins TRBV5-8 and TRBJ1-5; unclear D gene. In DNA form, the CDR3 reads TGTGCCAGCAGCTTGGGTCGTCAGCCCCAGCATTTT. It is translated as CASSLGRQPQHF.